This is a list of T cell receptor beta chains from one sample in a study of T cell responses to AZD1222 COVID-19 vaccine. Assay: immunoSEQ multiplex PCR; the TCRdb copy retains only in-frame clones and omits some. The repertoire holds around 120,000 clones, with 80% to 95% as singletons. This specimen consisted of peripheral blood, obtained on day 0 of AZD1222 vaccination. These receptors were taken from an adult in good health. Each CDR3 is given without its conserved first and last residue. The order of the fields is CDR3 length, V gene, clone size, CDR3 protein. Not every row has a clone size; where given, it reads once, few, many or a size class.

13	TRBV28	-	ASSSTGMVVQPQH
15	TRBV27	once	ASSRPAGRSSYNEQF
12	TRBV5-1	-	ASSLLAASYEQY
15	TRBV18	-	ASSPEVQPYSGNTIY
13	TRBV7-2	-	ASSLDQGAGNTIY
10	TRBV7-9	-	AGDGVAAEAF
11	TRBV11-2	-	ASSLGGANEQF
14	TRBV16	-	ASSQLGGTLTDTQY
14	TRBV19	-	ASSLSPGQGVYGYT
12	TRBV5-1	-	ASTPRDPPSQQY
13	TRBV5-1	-	ASSLGGGRIDTQY
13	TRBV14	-	ASSQARGYPNEQF
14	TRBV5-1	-	ASSSFSGSGTDTQY
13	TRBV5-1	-	ASSPDREVIGGYT
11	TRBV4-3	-	ASSHYQGHGYT
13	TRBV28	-	ASSRGDSQYYGYT
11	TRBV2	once	ASSEEIAGTQY
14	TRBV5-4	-	ASSLAGVSGANVLT
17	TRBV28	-	ASSFVLRGLADRSYEQY
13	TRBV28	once	ASSSDSETNQPQH
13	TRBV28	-	ASRLTGDSNQPQH
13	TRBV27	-	ASNVGGSGTDTQY
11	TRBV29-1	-	SVILGPVGTIY
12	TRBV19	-	ASSADRAQLPQH
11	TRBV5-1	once	ASRQGAGNEQF
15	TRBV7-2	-	ASSLVGERESYNEQF
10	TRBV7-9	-	ASSLAGGTIY
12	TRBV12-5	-	ASADRGKYNEQF
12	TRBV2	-	ASSPPLTDQPQH
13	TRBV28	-	ASRLTGFMNTEAF
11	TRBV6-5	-	ASNQGMNTEAF
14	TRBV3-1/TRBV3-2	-	ASSPYAGGHLETQY
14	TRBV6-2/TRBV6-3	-	ASSSLGQGPHQPQH
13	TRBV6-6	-	ASSYSGGGTEKLF
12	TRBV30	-	ACIRDRGSYEQY
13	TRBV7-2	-	ASSLVSGSGNEQF
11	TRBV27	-	ASSFPQGVGYT
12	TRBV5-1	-	ASTGTPRQETQY
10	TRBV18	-	ASSPTTDTQY